Following are 8 T cell receptor beta chains from one sample sequenced in a study of blood T cell repertoires in COVID-19. TCRdb's table, derived via immunoSEQ multiplex PCR, lists solely in-frame clones and lacks some. The repertoire holds about 310,000 clones, with around 87% as singletons. Sequenced input: peripheral blood. The source is a woman between 40 and 55 years old with COVID-19, enrolled during active disease.

V gene TRBV7-9 combines with J gene TRBJ2-2; 14 nucleotides agree with TRBD2. Trimming cost V 5 bases and J 4 bases; bases outside gene matches: 3. Germline V lookup: CDR1 SEHNR, CDR2 FQNEAQ (reference sequence). CDR3 length equals 16 residues. CDR3 in DNA: TGTGCCAGCAGCCCTGGGACTAGCGGGAGCACCGGGGAGCTGTTTTTT. Amino acid sequence: CASSPGTSGSTGELFF.

The chain links TRBV27 to TRBJ2-3; D may be TRBD2 (5 bases). Germline assignment: CDR1 MNHEY and CDR2 SMNVEV (reference sequence). V was cut by 0 bases and J by 3 bases, with 13 bases left in between. CDR3 length: 16 amino acids. CDR3 in amino acids: CASSLSRPRGTDTQYF. The CDR3 region has the DNA TGTGCCAGCAGTTTATCTAGGCCTCGAGGGACAGATACGCAGTATTTT.

The chain combines TRBV19 with TRBJ1-1, with a tentative D call TRBD1 (5 bases). Germline V lookup: CDR1 LNHDA, CDR2 SQIVND (reference sequence). The ends were cut back, 5 bases at V and 2 bases at J, with 18 bases in the middle. This CDR3 contains 16 residues. The CDR3 loop reads CASSARDGLVNTEAFF. The CDR3 DNA is TGTGCCAGTAGTGCCCGGGACGGACTAGTTAACACTGAAGCTTTCTTT.

The chain employs TRBV27 and TRBJ2-7; TRBD1 is a possible D gene (6 bases). CDR1 is MNHEY and CDR2 is SMNVEV in the germline V gene (reference sequence). This CDR3 contains 18 residues. V shed 2 bases and J shed 4 bases, with 24 bases lying between them. CDR3 in amino acids: CASSLRSMGAELNYEQYF. CDR3 in DNA: TGTGCCAGCAGTTTAAGGTCCATGGGGGCCGAACTGAATTACGAGCAGTACTTC.

This rearrangement joins TRBV19 to TRBJ2-5, with 15 bases lining up with TRBD2. The V and J ends lost 4 bases and 4 bases, in that order; junction bases with no gene match: 1. This CDR3 has 15 amino acids. The V gene's germline CDR1 is LNHDA and CDR2 SQIVND (reference sequence). The CDR3 is CASSTGLAGGETQYF. The CDR3 coding sequence is TGTGCCAGTAGTACGGGACTAGCGGGGGGAGAGACCCAGTACTTC. Looking up the rest from reference TRBV19 and TRBJ2-5 gives the full variable domain: DGGITQSPKYLFRKEGQNVTLSCEQNLNHDAMYWYRQDPGQGLRLIYYSQIVNDFQKGDIAEGYSVSREKKESFPLTVTSAQKNPTAFYLCASSTGLAGGETQYFGPGTRLLVL.

The genes are TRBV18 and TRBJ1-1; D is ambiguous. The ends were cut back, 2 bases at V and 3 bases at J, with 10 bases in the middle. Per the germline V gene, CDR1 is KGHSH and CDR2 is LQKENI. The CDR3 is 14 residues long. CDR3 sequence: CASSPGGSYTEAFF. CDR3 in DNA: TGTGCCAGCTCACCAGGAGGGTCCTACACTGAAGCTTTCTTT.

The chain has TRBV27 and TRBJ2-5; 8 nucleotides align to TRBD1. Germline lookup yields CDR1 MNHEY and CDR2 SMNVEV (reference sequence). CDR3 length: 14 residues. The ends lost 1 base at V and 5 bases at J; junction bases unmatched: 3. The CDR3 DNA reads TGTGCCAGCAGTTTATTTCAGGGGGCGGAGACCCAGTACTTC. This encodes CASSLFQGAETQYF.

The chain couples TRBV5-1 to TRBJ2-1; 8 bases are a match to TRBD1. This CDR3 contains 16 residues. The germline CDR1 and CDR2 sequences are SGHRS and YFSETQ. The V gene end was trimmed by 2 bases and the J gene end by 5 bases; junction bases not matched to a gene: 9. The DNA for the CDR3 is TGCGCCAGCAGCTTCCCGGCGGACAGGGTCCACAATGAGCAGTTCTTC. This sequence encodes CASSFPADRVHNEQFF.